The 3 T cell receptor beta chains given below trace back to one sample, sequenced in a study of blood T cell repertoires in COVID-19. Clones were read by immunoSEQ multiplex PCR, and TCRdb kept only the in-frame ones, dropping some. The sample has 300,000 to 450,000 clones, around 87% seen once. Material: peripheral blood. The receptors shown here come from a human donor in a cohort sampled during active COVID-19.

This chain connects TRBV6-4 to TRBJ2-2; TRBD1 is a possible D gene (5 bases). Trimming took off 3 bases at V and 2 bases at J, with 7 bases between the two ends. Germline lookup yields CDR1 MRHNA and CDR2 SNTAGT. This CDR3 has 14 residues. CDR3 loop: CASSEDRNTGELFF. CDR3 nucleotides: TGTGCCAGCAGTGAAGACAGAAACACCGGGGAGCTGTTTTTT.

The rearrangement links TRBV7-9 to TRBJ2-5; 9 nucleotides match TRBD2. This CDR3 spans 17 amino acids. The germline CDR1 and CDR2 sequences are SEHNR and FQNEAQ (reference sequence). Trimming took 5 bases from V and 2 from J; bases not matched to a gene: 12. CDR3 sequence: CASSRAGGSASQETQYF. The CDR3 region has the DNA TGTGCCAGCAGCCGAGCGGGGGGCAGCGCCTCTCAAGAGACCCAGTACTTC. Using reference TRBV7-9 and TRBJ2-5 for the parts outside the CDR3, the full variable domain is DTGVSQNPRHKITKRGQNVTFRCDPISEHNRLYWYRQTLGQGPEFLTYFQNEAQLEKSRLLSDRFSAERPKGSFSTLEIQRTEQGDSAMYLCASSRAGGSASQETQYFGPGTRLLVL.

The chain links TRBV7-9 to TRBJ2-3; D remains ambiguous. Germline-derived CDR1 and CDR2 are SEHNR and FQNEAQ (reference sequence). Between the trimmed V and J ends, which lost 1 base and 0 bases, there was a span of 8 bases. This CDR3 has 15 amino acids. DNA of the CDR3: TGTGCCAGCAGCTTAGTTGTCGGGAGCACAGATACGCAGTATTTT. Protein: CASSLVVGSTDTQYF.